The 28 T cell receptor beta chains given below trace back to one sample, sequenced in a study of CD8+ T cells in alopecia areata. The authors extracted RNA and reverse transcribed it into cDNA as the sequencing template. Sequenced by immunoSEQ multiplex PCR; TCRdb stores in-frame clones only, minus some. Of about 160,000 clones detected, approximately 45% appear once; the ten largest clones hold about 6.8%. Material for sequencing was CD4+ T cells sorted from blood. These receptors all stem from a human donor with alopecia areata.

The genes are TRBV7-2 and TRBJ2-7; 8 positions match TRBD1. Germline assignment: CDR1 SGHTA and CDR2 FQGNSA. The V segment lost 5 bases and the J segment 5 bases; nucleotides outside the gene matches: 2. The CDR3 sequence is 12 residues long. CDR3: CASSGDRNEQYF. The CDR3 DNA is TGTGCCAGCAGCGGGGACAGGAACGAGCAGTACTTC.

This chain joins TRBV27 and TRBJ1-2; the match to TRBD1 covers 12 bases. V lost 6 bases to trimming and J lost 5 bases; unmatched junction nucleotides: 7. The CDR3 length is 15 residues. Looked up from germline, CDR1 is MNHEY and CDR2 is SMNVEV (reference sequence). The CDR3 protein is CASSRDRGRVYGYTF. The DNA for the CDR3 is TGTGCCAGCAGCAGGGACAGGGGGCGCGTGTATGGCTACACCTTC.

This clone was observed a few times. Sequence at one end of the junction differs from germline and may be a read error. V is TRBV2 and J is TRBJ2-7; D gene unclear. Germline CDR1 reads SNHLY; CDR2 reads FYNNEI. This CDR3 spans 11 amino acids. The CDR3 DNA reads as TGTGCCAGCAGGGGTATTTACGGGCAGTACTTC. It encodes CASRGIYGQYF.

The chain uses TRBV28 and TRBJ2-6; tentative D call: TRBD1 (6 bases). The germline V gene encodes CDR1 MDHEN and CDR2 SYDVKM. The CDR3 spans 14 residues. V lost 5 bases and J 4 bases, leaving 9 bases between the germline ends. The CDR3 reads CASSRDTGANVLTF. The CDR3 DNA sequence: TGTGCCAGCAGTCGGGACACCGGGGCCAACGTCCTGACTTTC.

The gene calls are TRBV11-2 and TRBJ2-1; D ambiguous. Germline V gene lookup returns CDR1 SGHAT and CDR2 FQNNGV. Between the trimmed V and J ends, which lost 4 bases and 7 bases, there was a span of 5 bases. The CDR3 has 11 amino acids. CDR3 bases: TGTGCCAGCAGCTCGGGTAATGAGCAGTTCTTC. Translated: CASSSGNEQFF.

This clone was counted between two and nine times. This chain joins TRBV5-1 and TRBJ1-1, with 8 nucleotides matching TRBD1. V gave up 4 bases and J gave up 6 bases; unmatched junction bases: 11. From germline, CDR1 is SGHRS and CDR2 YFSETQ. The CDR3 is 15 amino acids. As DNA, the CDR3 is TGCGCCAGCAGCCCACGGACAGGGATCTTTGCTGAAGCTTTCTTT. This translates into CASSPRTGIFAEAFF.

This CDR3 reads CASRATVGGYGYTF. The CDR3 DNA sequence: TGTGCCAGCAGGGCGACGGTTGGAGGCTATGGCTACACCTTC. The chain is built from TRBV27 and TRBJ1-2; D call uncertain. The CDR3 runs to 14 residues. Per germline, CDR1 MNHEY and CDR2 SMNVEV (reference sequence). V was cut by 6 bases and J by 4 bases, with 15 bases left in between.

Here the CDR3 reads CASSLEGGYTF. CDR3 sequence (DNA): TGTGCCAGCAGCTTAGAGGGTGGCTACACCTTC. J is TRBJ1-2 and V is TRBV7-9; D not resolved. V was shortened by 1 base and J by 7 bases, with 4 bases between the two germline ends. The CDR3 totals 11 residues. CDR1 and CDR2 (germline): SEHNR, FQNEAQ (reference sequence).

The chain combines TRBV6-6 with TRBJ2-7; TRBD2 aligns across 8 bases. The trim removed 4 bases at V and 3 bases at J, leaving 8 bases unmatched. The germline CDR1 and CDR2 sequences are MNHNY and SVGAGI (reference sequence). CDR3 size: 15 residues. CDR3 protein: CASSSPGLVNYEQYF. In DNA form, the CDR3 reads TGTGCCAGCAGTTCACCGGGACTAGTGAACTACGAGCAGTACTTC.

The chain carries TRBV5-1 and TRBJ2-7, with 7 bases matching TRBD1. The CDR3 length is 15 residues. Germline loops: CDR1 SGHRS, CDR2 YFSETQ. The V gene end was trimmed by 3 bases and the J gene end by 4 bases; junction bases not matched to a gene: 10. The CDR3 protein is CASSWSTGRDYEQYF. The CDR3 DNA is TGCGCCAGCAGCTGGTCGACAGGGAGAGATTACGAGCAGTACTTC.

This rearrangement joins TRBV9 to TRBJ2-2; 10 nucleotides match TRBD2. Germline lookup yields CDR1 SGDLS and CDR2 YYNGEE. CDR3 size: 14 residues. J lost 13 bases, V lost 3 bases, and 9 bases had no gene match. DNA for the CDR3: TGTGCCAGCAGCGGGACTAGCGGTTTCAGTGGGCTGTTTTTT. Translating gives CASSGTSGFSGLFF.

The chain's CDR3 is CASSSNRGIFDEQYF. CDR3 coding DNA: TGTGCCAGCTCATCTAACAGGGGTATTTTCGACGAGCAGTACTTC. The chain carries TRBV18 and TRBJ2-7, with 7 bases identical to TRBD1. This CDR3 is built from 15 residues. J was trimmed by 5 bases and V by 5 bases; bases with no gene match: 12. CDR1 KGHSH and CDR2 LQKENI come from the germline V gene.

This sequence joins TRBV4-1 and TRBJ2-3, with D uncertain. The germline V gene has CDR1 MGHRA and CDR2 YSYEKL. The CDR3 is made up of 16 amino acids. The ends were cut back, 0 bases at V and 3 bases at J, with 13 bases in the middle. This CDR3 is CASSQDRVGLTDTQYF. The CDR3 DNA reads TGCGCCAGCAGCCAAGATCGCGTGGGATTAACAGATACGCAGTATTTT.

CDR3 protein: CATSRSLEAEAFF. As DNA, the CDR3 is TGTGCCACCAGCAGAAGTCTGGAGGCTGAAGCTTTCTTT. V gene TRBV15 combines with J gene TRBJ1-1; the D is unclear. The CDR3 loop spans 13 amino acids. Germline CDR1 LNHNV, CDR2 YYDKDF (reference sequence). Between the trimmed V and J ends, which lost 2 bases and 6 bases, there was a span of 10 bases.

This chain's CDR3 is CASSWTGTGGTDTQYF. CDR3 coding DNA: TGCGCCAGCAGCTGGACCGGGACAGGAGGCACAGATACGCAGTATTTT. The rearrangement joins TRBV5-1 to TRBJ2-3, with 8 bases aligning to TRBD1. The CDR3 contains 16 residues. Germline CDR1 reads SGHRS; CDR2 reads YFSETQ. The V gene end was trimmed by 3 bases and the J gene end by 1 base; junction bases not matched to a gene: 7.

This sequence joins TRBV27 and TRBJ1-1, with a possible D match to TRBD1 (5 bases). CDR3 length equals 19 residues. V lost 7 bases to trimming and J lost 0 bases, with 27 bases between them. Germline assignment: CDR1 MNHEY and CDR2 SMNVEV (reference sequence). The CDR3 loop is CASIPPWGEGSRLNTEAFF. The CDR3, as DNA: TGTGCCAGCATACCCCCCTGGGGGGAAGGTTCGAGACTGAACACTGAAGCTTTCTTT.

The table lists this clone with a count of one. J is TRBJ2-7 and V is TRBV11-1; D remains ambiguous. Germline CDR1 SGHAT, CDR2 FQDESV (reference sequence). V lost 3 bases, J lost 0 bases, and 3 bases lay in between. The CDR3 has 12 amino acids. CDR3 sequence reads: CASSLGSYEQYF. As DNA, the CDR3 is TGTGCCAGCAGCTTGGGCTCCTACGAGCAGTACTTC.

This chain uses TRBV5-1 with TRBJ2-6; 7 bases are shared with TRBD1. CDR1 and CDR2 from the germline V gene are SGHRS and YFSETQ. The CDR3 is made up of 15 amino acids. V was clipped by 3 bases and J by 4 bases; unmatched bases: 4. In DNA, the CDR3 is TGCGCCAGCAGCTCGACAGGGCCCGGGGCCAACGTCCTGACTTTC. It specifies CASSSTGPGANVLTF. Full variable domain (remainder filled in from reference TRBV5-1 and TRBJ2-6): KAGVTQTPRYLIKTRGQQVTLSCSPISGHRSVSWYQQTPGQGLQFLFEYFSETQRNKGNFPGRFSGRQFSNSRSEMNVSTLELGDSALYLCASSSTGPGANVLTFGAGSRLTVL.

This chain connects TRBV5-1 to TRBJ2-1; D gene ambiguous. The germline V gene has CDR1 SGHRS and CDR2 YFSETQ. The CDR3 sequence is 16 residues long. The V and J ends lost 2 bases and 2 bases respectively, with 14 bases between them. DNA of the CDR3: TGCGCCAGCAGCTTCCCACGTATCCGGCCCTACAATGAGCAGTTCTTC. As protein: CASSFPRIRPYNEQFF.

CDR3 sequence reads: CASSPPYGYTF. CDR3 coding DNA: TGTGCCAGCAGCCCTCCCTATGGCTACACCTTC. The chain combines TRBV28 with TRBJ1-2, with D uncertain. From germline, CDR1 is MDHEN and CDR2 SYDVKM. This CDR3 spans 11 amino acids. Trimming removed 6 bases at V and 4 bases at J, with 6 bases between.

This clone was seen just once. This chain uses TRBV5-1 with TRBJ2-7; D perhaps matches TRBD2 (6 bases). The CDR3 totals 14 residues. V lost 4 bases, J lost 2 bases, and 13 bases lay in between. Germline V gives CDR1 SGHRS, CDR2 YFSETQ. The CDR3 region has the DNA TGCGCCAGCAGCCCCGGAGGGGAAGCCTACGAGCAGTACTTC. Translated, it gives CASSPGGEAYEQYF.

The V and J genes are TRBV29-1 and TRBJ1-2; D not resolved. CDR1 and CDR2 (germline): SQVTM, ANQGSEA. The CDR3 covers 11 residues. The CDR3 bases are TGCAGTGCTGGCGCCACCTATGGCTACACCTTC. The encoded protein is CSAGATYGYTF.

This rearrangement joins TRBV6-6 to TRBJ1-1; D is unresolved. This CDR3 region has 14 residues. Trimming cost V 0 bases and J 5 bases, with 10 bases left between them. In germline, CDR1 is MNHNY, CDR2 SVGAGI (reference sequence). The CDR3 loop reads CASSYSQVGTEAFF. The CDR3 nucleotides are TGTGCCAGCAGTTACTCGCAGGTCGGGACTGAAGCTTTCTTT.

V gene TRBV5-1 combines with J gene TRBJ1-1; D gene unclear. The CDR3 totals 11 residues. V was cut by 3 bases and J by 9 bases, with 9 bases left in between. The germline CDR1 and CDR2 sequences are SGHRS and YFSETQ. The CDR3 here is CASSSTSKAFF. The CDR3 DNA reads TGCGCCAGCAGCTCGACATCGAAAGCTTTCTTT.

This clone appeared a few times. The rearrangement links TRBV7-9 to TRBJ1-2, with 7 bases lining up with TRBD1. This CDR3 region has 15 residues. Germline V gene sequence: CDR1 SEHNR, CDR2 FQNEAQ (reference sequence). The junction had 7 bases not matched to a gene; V was cut back by 2 bases and J by 4 bases. This CDR3 reads CASSLYGTVSYGYTF. DNA for the CDR3: TGTGCCAGCAGCTTATACGGGACAGTTAGCTATGGCTACACCTTC.

This clone was detected only a few times. This rearrangement joins TRBV7-3 to TRBJ2-7; D is undetermined. The V and J ends lost 0 bases and 4 bases respectively, with 4 bases between them. The CDR3 spans 12 residues. The V gene's germline CDR1 is SGHTA and CDR2 FQGTGA. CDR3 nucleotides: TGTGCCAGCAGCTTAACAACGTACGAGCAGTACTTC. Amino acids: CASSLTTYEQYF.

J is TRBJ2-3 and V is TRBV30, with 9 bases fitting TRBD2. Germline V gives CDR1 GTSNPN, CDR2 SVGIG (reference sequence). V dropped 1 base and J dropped 2; count of bases not matched to a gene: 4. CDR3 length: 15 residues. The CDR3 spells CAWSESGRYTDTQYF. The DNA for the CDR3 is TGTGCCTGGAGTGAAAGCGGGAGGTACACAGATACGCAGTATTTT.

The chain carries TRBV7-2 and TRBJ2-3; D is possibly TRBD2 (5 bases). Germline CDR1 reads SGHTA; CDR2 reads FQGNSA. This CDR3 is built from 12 residues. V lost 3 bases, J lost 4 bases, and 5 bases lay in between. In DNA form, the CDR3 reads TGTGCCAGCAGCTTTAGCGCAGATACGCAGTATTTT. It is translated as CASSFSADTQYF.